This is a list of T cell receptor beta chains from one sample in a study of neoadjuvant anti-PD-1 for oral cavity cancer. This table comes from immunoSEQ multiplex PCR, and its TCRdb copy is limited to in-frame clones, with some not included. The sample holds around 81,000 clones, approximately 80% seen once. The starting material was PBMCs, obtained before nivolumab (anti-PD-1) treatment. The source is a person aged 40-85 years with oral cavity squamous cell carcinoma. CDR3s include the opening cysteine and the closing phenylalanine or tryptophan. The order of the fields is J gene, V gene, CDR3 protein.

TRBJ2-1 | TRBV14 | CASSLRLANNEQFF
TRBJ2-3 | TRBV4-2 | CASSPLGAGGTDTQYF
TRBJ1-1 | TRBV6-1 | CASSGLEAFF
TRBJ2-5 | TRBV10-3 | CAISDGEETQYF
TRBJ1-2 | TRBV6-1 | CASKGGGQAYGYTF
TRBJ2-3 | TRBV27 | CASRQGLAGRPSTDTQYF
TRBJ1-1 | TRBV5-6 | CASSLAGAPLGTEAFF
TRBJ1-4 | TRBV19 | CASSRGGGNEKLFF
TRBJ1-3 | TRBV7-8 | CASSLALSSGNTIYF
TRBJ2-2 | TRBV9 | CASSVGLGAGELFF
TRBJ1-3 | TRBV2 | CASSAGVGNTIYF
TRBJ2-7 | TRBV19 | CASSAGTPYEQYF
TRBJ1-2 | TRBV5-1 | CASSTGTGYFGYTF
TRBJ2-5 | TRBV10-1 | CASSERLFGGETQYF
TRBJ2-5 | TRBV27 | CASSRPGFDGTQYF
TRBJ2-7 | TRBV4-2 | CASSQAEQQYF
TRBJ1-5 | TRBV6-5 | CASRQTGGQPQHF
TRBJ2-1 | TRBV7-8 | CASSLRAQTPNEQFF
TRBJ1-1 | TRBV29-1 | CSVRTLNTEAFF
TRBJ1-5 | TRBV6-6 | CASTTGSNQPQHF
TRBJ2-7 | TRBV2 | CASSGQTYEQYF
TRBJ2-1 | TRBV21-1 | CASSKNGSRAYNEQFF
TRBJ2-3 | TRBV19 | CASSLTSGTTDTQYF
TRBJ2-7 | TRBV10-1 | CASSEFRTGSYEQYF
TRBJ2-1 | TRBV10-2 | CASLRTSGTGEQFF
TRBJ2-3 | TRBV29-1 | CSVERGGATDTQYF
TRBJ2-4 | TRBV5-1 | CASSLVGQWNIQYF
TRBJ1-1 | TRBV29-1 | CSAEFQAEAFF
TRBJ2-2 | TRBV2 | CASGKQGAGELFF
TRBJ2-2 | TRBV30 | CAWSAARTDANTGELFF
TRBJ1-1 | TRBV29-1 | CSVPYGTLNTEAFF
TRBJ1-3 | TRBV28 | CASRSDRVGNTIYF
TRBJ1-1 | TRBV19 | CASRREGPTGVNTEAFF
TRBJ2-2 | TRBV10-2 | CASLRETHTGELFF
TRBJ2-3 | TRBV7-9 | CASSTTGDPTDTQYF
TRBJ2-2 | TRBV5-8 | CASSYRTPNTGELFF
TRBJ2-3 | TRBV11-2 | CASSLVYAGATDTQYF
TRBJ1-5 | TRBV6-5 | CASSYTGRDNQPQHF
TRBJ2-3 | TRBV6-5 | CASSYSHTADTQYF
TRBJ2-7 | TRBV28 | CASSLLGTGSYEQYF
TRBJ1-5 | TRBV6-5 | CASTRGRGQPQHF
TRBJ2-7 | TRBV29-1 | CSIGGQVNEQYF
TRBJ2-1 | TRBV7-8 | CASSSIGGTSYNEQFF
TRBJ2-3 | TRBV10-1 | CASSELGQGTDTQYF
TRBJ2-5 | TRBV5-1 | CASSLMGLAGGPETQYF
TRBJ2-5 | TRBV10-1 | CASSDNSASRETQYF
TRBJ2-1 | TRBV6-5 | CASSSPYLAGENEQFF
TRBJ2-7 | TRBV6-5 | CASSSGTGGEQYF
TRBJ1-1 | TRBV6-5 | CASSPLRNTEAFF
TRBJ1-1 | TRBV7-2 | CASSSTGNGSVDTEAFF
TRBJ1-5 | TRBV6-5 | CASRRDSYQPQHF
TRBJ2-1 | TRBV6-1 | CASSEGLSRAEQFF
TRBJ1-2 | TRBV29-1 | CSVIQGTYGYTF